The T cell receptor beta chain under discussion was sequenced for a study of blood T cell repertoires in COVID-19. Turning to the study itself: Acute and convalescent COVID-19 specimens originated in the United States, Italy and Spain.

Everyone who took part was about 18 to 90 years old, and they came from 24 US areas. Recovered Cohort 3 donors showed two negative PCRs, clearance, or symptom resolution. Authors' methods: Amplification with reference gene primers provided the estimates of nucleated cell counts. Profiled with immunoSEQ multiplex PCR; TCRdb holds only in-frame clones, not every one. The V and J calls and clone size come from that table; D and trimming were worked out from the DNA. The sample consists of 200,000 or so clones, around 90% of them appearing once. Germline V CDR1 and CDR2: SGDLS, YYNGEE. CDR3 size: 16 residues. V gave up 5 bases and J gave up 0 bases, with 12 bases separating them.

Sequenced sample: PBMCs or T cells enriched from blood (not recorded which). The chain recombines TRBV9 with TRBJ2-6, with D perhaps TRBD1 (6 bases). The sequence came from a woman in her 30s who had recovered from COVID-19. Here the CDR3 reads CASSHGQSSGANVLTF. The DNA for the CDR3 is TGTGCCAGCAGTCACGGACAGTCCTCTGGGGCCAACGTCCTGACTTTC.